This entry lists 2 T cell receptor beta chains sequenced from one sample in a study of OX40 agonist ivuxolimab in advanced cancers. Measured with immunoSEQ multiplex PCR; TCRdb has only the in-frame clones, and not every one. The table lists 65,000 to 80,000 clones, nearly 95% of them singletons, with around 5.9% in the top ten. The sample was CD4+ or CD8+ T cells sorted from blood, taken in a trial of the OX40 agonist ivuxolimab. All receptors come from an adult with an advanced solid tumor such as melanoma, head and neck, liver or kidney cancer.

The gene calls are TRBV29-1 and TRBJ1-2; TRBD1 matches at 8 bases. There are 17 residues in the CDR3. CDR1 and CDR2 (germline): SQVTM, ANQGSEA. V lost 0 bases and J lost 8; bases outside the gene matches: 17. CDR3 coding DNA: TGCAGCGTTGAAGATTCTGTAGATAGGACAGGGTCTGGGGGCTACACCTTC. As protein: CSVEDSVDRTGSGGYTF.

This sequence joins TRBV9 and TRBJ2-3, with a weak D call TRBD2 (6 bases). CDR1 and CDR2 from the germline V gene are SGDLS and YYNGEE. V was trimmed by 4 bases and J by 3 bases, leaving 12 bases between them. The CDR3 extends over 14 amino acids. Here the CDR3 reads CASSHRAGTDTQYF. The CDR3 coding sequence is TGTGCCAGCAGCCACCGGGCGGGGACAGATACGCAGTATTTT.